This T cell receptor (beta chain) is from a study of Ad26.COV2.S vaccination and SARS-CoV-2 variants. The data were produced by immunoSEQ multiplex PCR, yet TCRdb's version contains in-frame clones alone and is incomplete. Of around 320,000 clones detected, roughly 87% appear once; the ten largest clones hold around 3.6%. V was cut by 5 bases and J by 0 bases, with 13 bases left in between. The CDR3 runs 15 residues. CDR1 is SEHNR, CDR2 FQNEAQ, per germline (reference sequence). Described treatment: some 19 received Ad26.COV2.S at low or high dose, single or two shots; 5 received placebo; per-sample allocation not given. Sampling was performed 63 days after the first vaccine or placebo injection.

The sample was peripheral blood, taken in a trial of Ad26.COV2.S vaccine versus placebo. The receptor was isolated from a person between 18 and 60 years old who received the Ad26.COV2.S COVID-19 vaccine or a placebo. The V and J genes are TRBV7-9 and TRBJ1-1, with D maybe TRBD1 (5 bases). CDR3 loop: CASSGNKGLNTEAFF. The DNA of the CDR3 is TGTGCCAGCAGCGGAAATAAGGGGCTGAACACTGAAGCTTTCTTT.